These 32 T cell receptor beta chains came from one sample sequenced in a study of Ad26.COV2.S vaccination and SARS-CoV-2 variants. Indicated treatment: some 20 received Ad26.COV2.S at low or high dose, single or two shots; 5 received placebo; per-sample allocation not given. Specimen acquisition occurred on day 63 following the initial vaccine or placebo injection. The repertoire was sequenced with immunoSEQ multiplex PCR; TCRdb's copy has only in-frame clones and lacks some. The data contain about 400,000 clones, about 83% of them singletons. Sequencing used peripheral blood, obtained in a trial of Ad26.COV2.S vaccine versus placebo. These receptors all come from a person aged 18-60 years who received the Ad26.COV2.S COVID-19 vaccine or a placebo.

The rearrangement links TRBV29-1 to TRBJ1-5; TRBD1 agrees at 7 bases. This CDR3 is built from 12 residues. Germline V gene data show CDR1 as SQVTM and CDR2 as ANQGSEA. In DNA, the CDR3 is TGCAGTGCCGGGACAGAATATCAGCCCCAGCATTTT. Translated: CSAGTEYQPQHF.

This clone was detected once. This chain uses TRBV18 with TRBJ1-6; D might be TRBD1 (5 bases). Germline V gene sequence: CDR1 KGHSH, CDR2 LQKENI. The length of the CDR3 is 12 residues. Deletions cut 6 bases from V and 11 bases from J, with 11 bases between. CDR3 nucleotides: TGTGCCAGCTCCCTCAGGGATCCACCCCTCCACTTT. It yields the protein CASSLRDPPLHF.

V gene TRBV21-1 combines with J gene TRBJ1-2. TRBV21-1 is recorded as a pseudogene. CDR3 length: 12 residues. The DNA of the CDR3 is TGTGCCAGCAGAGGGAGAAACTATGGCTACACCTTC. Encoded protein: CASRGRNYGYTF.

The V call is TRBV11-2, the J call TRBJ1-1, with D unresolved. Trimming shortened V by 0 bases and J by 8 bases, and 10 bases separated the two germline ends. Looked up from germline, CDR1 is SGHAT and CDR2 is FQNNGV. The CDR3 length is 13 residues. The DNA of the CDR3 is TGTGCCAGCAGCTTAGACAGGATGGGGGAAGCTTTCTTT. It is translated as CASSLDRMGEAFF.

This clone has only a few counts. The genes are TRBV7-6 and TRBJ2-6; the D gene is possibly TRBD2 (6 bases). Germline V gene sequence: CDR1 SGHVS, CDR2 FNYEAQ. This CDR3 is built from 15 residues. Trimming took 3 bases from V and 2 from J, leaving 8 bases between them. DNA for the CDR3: TGTGCCAGCAGCTTGGAGGGCGCTGGGGCCAACGTCCTGACTTTC. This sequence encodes CASSLEGAGANVLTF.

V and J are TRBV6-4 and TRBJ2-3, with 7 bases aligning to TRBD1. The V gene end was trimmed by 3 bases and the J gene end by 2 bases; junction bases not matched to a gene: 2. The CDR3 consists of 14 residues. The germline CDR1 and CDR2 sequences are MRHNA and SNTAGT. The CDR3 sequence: CASSEGTATDTQYF. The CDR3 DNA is TGTGCCAGCAGTGAAGGGACAGCCACAGATACGCAGTATTTT.

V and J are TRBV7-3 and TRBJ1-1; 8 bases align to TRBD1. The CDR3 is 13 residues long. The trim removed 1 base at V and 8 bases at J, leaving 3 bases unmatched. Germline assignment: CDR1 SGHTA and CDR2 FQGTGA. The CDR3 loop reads CASSLIRGREAFF. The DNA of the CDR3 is TGTGCCAGCAGCTTAATCAGGGGGCGCGAAGCTTTCTTT.

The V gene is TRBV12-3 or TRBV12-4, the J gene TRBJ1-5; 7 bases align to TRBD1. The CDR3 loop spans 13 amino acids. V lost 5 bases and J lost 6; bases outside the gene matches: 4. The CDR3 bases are TGTGCCAGCAGTCCGCAGGGGGGTCAGCCCCAGCATTTT. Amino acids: CASSPQGGQPQHF.

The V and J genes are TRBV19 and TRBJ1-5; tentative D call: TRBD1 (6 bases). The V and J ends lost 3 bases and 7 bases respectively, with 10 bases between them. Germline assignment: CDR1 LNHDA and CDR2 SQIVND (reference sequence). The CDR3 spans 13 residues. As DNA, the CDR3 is TGTGCCAGTAGTATGGGGGCCGAGCAGCCCCAGCATTTT. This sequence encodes CASSMGAEQPQHF.

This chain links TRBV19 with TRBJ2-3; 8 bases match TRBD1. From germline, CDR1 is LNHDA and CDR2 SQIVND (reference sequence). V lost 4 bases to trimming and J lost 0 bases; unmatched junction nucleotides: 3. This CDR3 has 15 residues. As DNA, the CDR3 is TGTGCCAGTAGTACCCAGGGGGCTAGCACAGATACGCAGTATTTT. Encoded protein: CASSTQGASTDTQYF. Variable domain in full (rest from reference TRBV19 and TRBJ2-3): DGGITQSPKYLFRKEGQNVTLSCEQNLNHDAMYWYRQDPGQGLRLIYYSQIVNDFQKGDIAEGYSVSREKKESFPLTVTSAQKNPTAFYLCASSTQGASTDTQYFGPGTRLTVL.

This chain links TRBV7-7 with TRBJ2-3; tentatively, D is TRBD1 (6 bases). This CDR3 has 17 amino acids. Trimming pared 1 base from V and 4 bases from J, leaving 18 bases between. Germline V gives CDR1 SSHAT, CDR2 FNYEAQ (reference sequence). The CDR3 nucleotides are TGTGCCAGCAGCTTAGAAGTCAGGGGTTGTAAGGCAGATACGCAGTATTTT. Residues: CASSLEVRGCKADTQYF.

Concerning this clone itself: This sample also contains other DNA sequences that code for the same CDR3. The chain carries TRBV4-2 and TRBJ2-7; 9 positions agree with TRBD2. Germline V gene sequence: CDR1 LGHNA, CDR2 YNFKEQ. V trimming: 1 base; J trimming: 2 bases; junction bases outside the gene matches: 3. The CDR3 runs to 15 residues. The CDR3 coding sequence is TGTGCCAGCAGCCAAGGGCTAGCGGGGACCTACGAGCAGTACTTC. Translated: CASSQGLAGTYEQYF.

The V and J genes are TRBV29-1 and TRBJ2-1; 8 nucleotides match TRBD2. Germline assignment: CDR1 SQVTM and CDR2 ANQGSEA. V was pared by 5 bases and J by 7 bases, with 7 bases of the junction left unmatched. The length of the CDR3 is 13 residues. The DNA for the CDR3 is TGCAGCGTTATCCCGGGACTAGTAAATGAGCAGTTCTTC. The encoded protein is CSVIPGLVNEQFF.

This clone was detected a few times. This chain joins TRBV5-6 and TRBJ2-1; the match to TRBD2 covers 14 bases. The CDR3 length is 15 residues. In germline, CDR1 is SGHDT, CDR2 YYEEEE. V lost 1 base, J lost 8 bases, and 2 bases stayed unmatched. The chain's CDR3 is CASSLRLAGGDEQFF. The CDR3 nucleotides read TGTGCCAGCAGCTTGCGACTAGCGGGAGGGGATGAGCAGTTCTTC.

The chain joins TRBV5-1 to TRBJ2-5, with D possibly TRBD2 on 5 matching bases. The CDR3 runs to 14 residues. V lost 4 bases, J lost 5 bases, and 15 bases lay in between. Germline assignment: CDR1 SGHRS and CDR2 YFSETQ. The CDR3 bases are TGCGCCAGCAGCCCTCAAACTAGTTGGGAGACCCAGTACTTC. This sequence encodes CASSPQTSWETQYF. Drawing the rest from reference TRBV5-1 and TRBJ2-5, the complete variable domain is KAGVTQTPRYLIKTRGQQVTLSCSPISGHRSVSWYQQTPGQGLQFLFEYFSETQRNKGNFPGRFSGRQFSNSRSEMNVSTLELGDSALYLCASSPQTSWETQYFGPGTRLLVL.

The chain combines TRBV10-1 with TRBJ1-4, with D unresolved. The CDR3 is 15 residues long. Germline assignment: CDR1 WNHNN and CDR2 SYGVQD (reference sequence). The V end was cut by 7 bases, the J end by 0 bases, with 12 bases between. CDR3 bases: TGCGCCAGCACGGACGGGAAATCAACTAATGAAAAACTGTTTTTT. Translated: CASTDGKSTNEKLFF.

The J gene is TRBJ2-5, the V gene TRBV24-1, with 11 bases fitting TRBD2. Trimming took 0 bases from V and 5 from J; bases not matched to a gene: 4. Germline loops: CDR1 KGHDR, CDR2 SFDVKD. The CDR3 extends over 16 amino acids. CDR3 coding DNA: TGTGCCACCAGTGATTTGGGGACTAGCGGAGGGGAGACCCAGTACTTC. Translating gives CATSDLGTSGGETQYF.

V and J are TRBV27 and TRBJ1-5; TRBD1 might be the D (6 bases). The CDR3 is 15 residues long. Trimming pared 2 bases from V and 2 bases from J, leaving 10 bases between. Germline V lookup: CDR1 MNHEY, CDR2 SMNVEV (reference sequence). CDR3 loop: CASSLKGHRNQPQHF. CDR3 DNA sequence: TGTGCCAGCAGTTTAAAGGGACACCGCAATCAGCCCCAGCATTTT.

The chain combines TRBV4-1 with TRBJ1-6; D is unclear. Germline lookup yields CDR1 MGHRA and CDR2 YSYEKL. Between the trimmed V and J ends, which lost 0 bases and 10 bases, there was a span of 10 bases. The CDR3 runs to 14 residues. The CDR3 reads CASSQDPLGSPLHF. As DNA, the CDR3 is TGCGCCAGCAGCCAAGATCCCTTGGGGTCACCCCTCCACTTT.

CDR3 coding DNA: TGTGCCAGCACCTTCGGGAGTGAAGCTTTCTTT. As protein: CASTFGSEAFF. The V gene is TRBV6-5, the J gene TRBJ1-1; D is unclear. The CDR3 extends over 11 amino acids. CDR1 is MNHEY, CDR2 SVGAGI, per germline. Trimming left V 7 bases short and J 7 bases short, with 10 bases between.

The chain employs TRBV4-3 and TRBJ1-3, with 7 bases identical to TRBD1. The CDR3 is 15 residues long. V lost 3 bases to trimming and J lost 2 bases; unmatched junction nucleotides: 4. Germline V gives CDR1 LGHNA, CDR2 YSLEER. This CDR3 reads CASSHDDRAGNTIYF. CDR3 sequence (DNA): TGCGCCAGCAGCCATGACGACAGGGCTGGAAACACCATATATTTT.

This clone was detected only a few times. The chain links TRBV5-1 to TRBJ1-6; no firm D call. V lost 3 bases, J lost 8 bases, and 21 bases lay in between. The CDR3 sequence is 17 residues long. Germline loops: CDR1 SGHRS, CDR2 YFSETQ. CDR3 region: CASSYHPVTGGYSPLHF. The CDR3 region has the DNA TGCGCCAGCAGCTACCACCCCGTGACGGGAGGATATTCACCCCTCCACTTT.

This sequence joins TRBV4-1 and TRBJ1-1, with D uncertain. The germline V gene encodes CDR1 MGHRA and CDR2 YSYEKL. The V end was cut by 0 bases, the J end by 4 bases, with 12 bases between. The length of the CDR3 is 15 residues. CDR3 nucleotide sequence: TGCGCCAGCAGCCAAGAGATAGGTCCGGCCACTGAAGCTTTCTTT. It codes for CASSQEIGPATEAFF.

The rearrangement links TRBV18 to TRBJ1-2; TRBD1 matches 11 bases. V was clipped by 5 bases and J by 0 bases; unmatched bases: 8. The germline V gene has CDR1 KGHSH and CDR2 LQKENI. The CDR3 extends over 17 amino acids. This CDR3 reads CASSTSDRGPSNYGYTF. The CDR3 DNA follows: TGTGCCAGCTCAACCTCGGACAGGGGGCCTTCTAACTATGGCTACACCTTC.

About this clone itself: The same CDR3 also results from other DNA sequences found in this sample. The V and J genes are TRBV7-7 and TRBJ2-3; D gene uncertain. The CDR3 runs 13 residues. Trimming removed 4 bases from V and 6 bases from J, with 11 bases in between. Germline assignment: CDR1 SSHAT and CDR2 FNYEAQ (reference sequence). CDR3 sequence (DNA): TGTGCCAGCAGCTCCCAAGGGCGGGATACGCAGTATTTT. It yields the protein CASSSQGRDTQYF. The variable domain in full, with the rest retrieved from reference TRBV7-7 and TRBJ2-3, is GAGVSQSPRYKVTKRGQDVTLRCDPISSHATLYWYQQALGQGPEFLTYFNYEAQPDKSGLPSDRFSAERPEGSISTLTIQRTEQRDSAMYRCASSSQGRDTQYFGPGTRLTVL.

The DNA for the CDR3 is TGTGCCAGTAGTACGGGACAGGGGGTGATAGAGACCCAGTACTTC. Encoded protein: CASSTGQGVIETQYF. V and J are TRBV19 and TRBJ2-5; TRBD1 agrees at 11 bases. The CDR3 loop spans 15 amino acids. Germline V gives CDR1 LNHDA, CDR2 SQIVND (reference sequence). V lost 4 bases to trimming and J lost 4 bases; unmatched junction nucleotides: 5. Combining the CDR3 with reference TRBV19 and TRBJ2-5 gives the whole variable domain DGGITQSPKYLFRKEGQNVTLSCEQNLNHDAMYWYRQDPGQGLRLIYYSQIVNDFQKGDIAEGYSVSREKKESFPLTVTSAQKNPTAFYLCASSTGQGVIETQYFGPGTRLLVL.

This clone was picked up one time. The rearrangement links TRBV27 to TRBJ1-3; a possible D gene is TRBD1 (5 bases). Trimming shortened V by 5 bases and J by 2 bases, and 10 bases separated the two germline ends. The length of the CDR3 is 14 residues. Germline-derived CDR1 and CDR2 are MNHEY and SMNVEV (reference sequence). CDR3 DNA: TGTGCCAGCAGTCCGGACACTCCTGGAAACACCATATATTTT. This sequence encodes CASSPDTPGNTIYF.

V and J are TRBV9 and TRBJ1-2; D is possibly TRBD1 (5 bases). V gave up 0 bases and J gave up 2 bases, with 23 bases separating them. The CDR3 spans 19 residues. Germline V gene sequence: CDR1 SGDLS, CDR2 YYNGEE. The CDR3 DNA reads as TGTGCCAGCAGCGTAGCTAGCGGGCGGCACTTAGGGGACAACTATGGCTACACCTTC. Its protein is CASSVASGRHLGDNYGYTF.

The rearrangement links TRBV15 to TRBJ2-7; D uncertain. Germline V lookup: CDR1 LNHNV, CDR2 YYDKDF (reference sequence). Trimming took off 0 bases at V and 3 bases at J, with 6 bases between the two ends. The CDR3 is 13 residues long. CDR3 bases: TGTGCCACCAGCAGAGATAGCTTCTACGAGCAGTACTTC. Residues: CATSRDSFYEQYF.

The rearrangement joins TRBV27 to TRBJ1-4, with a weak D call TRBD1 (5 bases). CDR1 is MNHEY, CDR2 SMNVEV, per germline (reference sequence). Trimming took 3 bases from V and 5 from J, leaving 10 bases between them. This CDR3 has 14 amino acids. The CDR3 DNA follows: TGTGCCAGCAGTTTGACGACAGTGAATGAAAAACTGTTTTTT. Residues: CASSLTTVNEKLFF.

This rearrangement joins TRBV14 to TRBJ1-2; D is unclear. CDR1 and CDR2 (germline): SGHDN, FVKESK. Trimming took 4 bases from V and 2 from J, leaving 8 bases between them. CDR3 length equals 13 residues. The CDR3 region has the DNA TGTGCCAGCAGCCCGGAGGAGAACTATGGCTACACCTTC. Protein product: CASSPEENYGYTF.

The CDR3 protein is CASGLGITYNEQFF. As DNA, the CDR3 is TGTGCTAGTGGTTTGGGGATAACCTACAATGAGCAGTTCTTC. The chain has TRBV12-5 and TRBJ2-1; the D is unclear. CDR3 size: 14 residues. Germline assignment: CDR1 LGHNT and CDR2 FRNRAP. Trimming pared 1 base from V and 2 bases from J, leaving 6 bases between.